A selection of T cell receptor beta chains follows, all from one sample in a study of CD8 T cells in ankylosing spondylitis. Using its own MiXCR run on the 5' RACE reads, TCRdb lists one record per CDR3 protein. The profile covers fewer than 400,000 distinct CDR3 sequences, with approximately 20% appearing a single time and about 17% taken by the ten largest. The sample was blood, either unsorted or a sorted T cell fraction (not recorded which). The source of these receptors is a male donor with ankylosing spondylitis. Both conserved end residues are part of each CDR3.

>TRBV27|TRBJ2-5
CASSFFRAGDQETQNF
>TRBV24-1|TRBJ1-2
CATGGRPTPRDTF
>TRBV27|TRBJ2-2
CASSTFRDRGATGELFF
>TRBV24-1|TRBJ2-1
CATSDSRFTGYNEQFF
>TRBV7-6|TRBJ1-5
CASSLGRGGNQPQHF
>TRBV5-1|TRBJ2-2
CASSDPSSSNTGELFF
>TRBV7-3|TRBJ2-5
CASSPAGARETQYF
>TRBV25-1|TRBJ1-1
CASSPGNPNTEAFF
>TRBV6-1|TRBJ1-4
CASSGGGGLEEKLFF
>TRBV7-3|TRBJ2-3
CASSLMASADTQYF
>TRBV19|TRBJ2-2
CASGTGLLNTGELFF
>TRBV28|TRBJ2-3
CASSLPGLAGGAGTDTQYF
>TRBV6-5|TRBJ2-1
CASSKGYNEQFF
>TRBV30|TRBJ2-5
CAWSSPGLGIGTQYF
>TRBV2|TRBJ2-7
CASKREMGNGAYF
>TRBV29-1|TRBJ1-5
CSVALGGAHQPQHF
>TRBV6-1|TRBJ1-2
CASVRGQGLSYGYTF
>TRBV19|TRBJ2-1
CASSKQGKDEQFF
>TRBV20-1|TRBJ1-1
CSARQYRDTYPEAFF
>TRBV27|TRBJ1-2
CASSSPGGFGYTF